The 18 T cell receptor beta chains listed next were all sequenced from one sample in a study of OX40 agonist ivuxolimab in advanced cancers. Sequencing was performed with immunoSEQ multiplex PCR; in TCRdb, only in-frame clones are kept and a portion is missing. The table lists about 72,000 clones, 80% to 90% of them singletons. The sequenced sample was CD4+ or CD8+ T cells sorted from blood, obtained in a trial of the OX40 agonist ivuxolimab. The receptors were gathered from an adult with an advanced solid tumor such as melanoma, head and neck, liver or kidney cancer.

The V and J genes are TRBV9 and TRBJ1-2, with 11 bases fitting TRBD1. Germline V gene data show CDR1 as SGDLS and CDR2 as YYNGEE. CDR3 length: 15 residues. The ends lost 4 bases at V and 6 bases at J; junction bases unmatched: 8. This chain's CDR3 is CASSTGDRGGDGYTF. The CDR3 nucleotides are TGTGCCAGCAGCACCGGGGACAGGGGGGGCGATGGCTACACCTTC.

The chain recombines TRBV18 with TRBJ1-6; D gene unclear. Per germline, CDR1 KGHSH and CDR2 LQKENI. The CDR3 extends over 14 amino acids. Trimming left V 6 bases short and J 11 bases short, with 17 bases between. CDR3 residues: CASSHGTEGAPLHF. The CDR3 coding sequence is TGTGCCAGCTCCCACGGAACGGAGGGTGCACCCCTCCACTTT.

CDR3 coding DNA: TGTGCCAGCAGTCCCCGGACTAGCGGGAGGGCCAGTGACGGGGAGCTGTTTTTT. Translating gives CASSPRTSGRASDGELFF. The chain employs TRBV27 and TRBJ2-2; TRBD2 matches at 15 bases. This CDR3 region has 18 residues. V lost 5 bases to trimming and J lost 7 bases; unmatched junction nucleotides: 11. Germline lookup yields CDR1 MNHEY and CDR2 SMNVEV (reference sequence).

The rearrangement links TRBV6-6 to TRBJ2-5; TRBD1 is a possible D gene (6 bases). The CDR3 extends over 14 amino acids. V was trimmed by 4 bases and J by 1 base, leaving 10 bases between them. Germline CDR1 and CDR2: MNHNY and SVGAGI (reference sequence). CDR3 DNA sequence: TGTGCCAGCAGTTCCGGACAGACCCAAGAGACCCAGTACTTC. Translating it yields CASSSGQTQETQYF.

The gene calls are TRBV5-1 and TRBJ2-1; a possible D gene is TRBD1 (6 bases). Germline assignment: CDR1 SGHRS and CDR2 YFSETQ. The CDR3 has 15 residues. V gave up 2 bases and J gave up 6 bases, with 15 bases separating them. This chain's CDR3 is CASSFNRVVGNEQFF. The CDR3 DNA is TGCGCCAGCAGCTTCAACAGGGTGGTGGGCAATGAGCAGTTCTTC.

In its sample, this clone was seen a few times. This sequence joins TRBV18 and TRBJ1-6; D uncertain. V was cut by 3 bases and J by 8 bases, with 8 bases left in between. CDR1 KGHSH and CDR2 LQKENI come from the germline V gene. The CDR3 covers 13 residues. The CDR3 here is CASSPAQDSPLHF. CDR3 sequence (DNA): TGTGCCAGCTCACCCGCACAAGATTCACCCCTCCACTTT.

The genes are TRBV9 and TRBJ1-1, with D perhaps matching TRBD1 (6 bases). Trimming left V 4 bases short and J 7 bases short, with 23 bases between. The V gene's germline CDR1 is SGDLS and CDR2 YYNGEE. This CDR3 comprises 16 residues. CDR3 loop: CASSPRGGANSVEAFF. The CDR3 nucleotides read TGTGCCAGCAGCCCGAGGGGGGGCGCGAATTCCGTTGAAGCTTTCTTT.

The rearrangement uses TRBV7-2 and TRBJ1-5, with unresolved D. Germline V CDR1 and CDR2: SGHTA, FQGNSA. The CDR3 spans 16 residues. Trimming removed 5 bases from V and 0 bases from J, with 14 bases in between. In DNA, the CDR3 is TGTGCCAGCAGCCCCAGATCCGTTTATAGCAATCAGCCCCAGCATTTT. Translated: CASSPRSVYSNQPQHF.

The chain employs TRBV27 and TRBJ1-2; possible D gene TRBD1, 6 bases. Trimming removed 1 base at V and 6 bases at J, with 18 bases between. The CDR3 consists of 16 residues. CDR1 and CDR2 (germline): MNHEY, SMNVEV (reference sequence). This CDR3 is CASSLFRDGRGNGYTF. As DNA, the CDR3 is TGTGCCAGCAGTTTATTTCGGGACGGCAGGGGTAATGGCTACACCTTC.

The chain couples TRBV9 to TRBJ1-6; D not resolved. Trimming took off 0 bases at V and 8 bases at J, with 12 bases between the two ends. Germline loops: CDR1 SGDLS, CDR2 YYNGEE. This CDR3 region has 15 residues. CDR3 loop: CASSVAPQQDSPLHF. As DNA, the CDR3 is TGTGCCAGCAGCGTAGCGCCTCAGCAGGATTCACCCCTCCACTTT.

The CDR3 reads CASSIDRAANYGYTF. CDR3 DNA sequence: TGTGCCAGTAGTATAGATCGTGCAGCTAACTATGGCTACACCTTC. The V and J genes are TRBV19 and TRBJ1-2; no definite D call. This CDR3 contains 15 residues. Germline V gene data show CDR1 as LNHDA and CDR2 as SQIVND (reference sequence). V lost 0 bases to trimming and J lost 0 bases, with 8 bases between them.

CDR3 region: CASSIGRNTEAFF. The CDR3 bases are TGTGCCAGCAGCATTGGGCGAAACACTGAAGCTTTCTTT. This chain connects TRBV7-8 to TRBJ1-1; D unresolved. The CDR3 runs to 13 residues. V lost 5 bases and J 2 bases, leaving 9 bases between the germline ends. Germline CDR1 SGHVS, CDR2 FQNEAQ.

This sequence joins TRBV6-6 and TRBJ1-2; 9 positions agree with TRBD1. The CDR3 is 16 residues long. The V and J ends lost 10 bases and 5 bases, in that order; junction bases with no gene match: 17. Germline V gene sequence: CDR1 MNHNY, CDR2 SVGAGI (reference sequence). The CDR3 DNA reads TGTGCCACCGATTCGGGACAGGGCAGTATGTCGTATGGCTACACCTTC. It encodes CATDSGQGSMSYGYTF.

The CDR3 spells CASSQGSMVYGYTF. DNA of the CDR3: TGCGCCAGCAGCCAAGGGTCGATGGTCTATGGCTACACCTTC. The rearrangement joins TRBV4-1 to TRBJ1-2, with no clear D. Germline CDR1 is MGHRA and CDR2 is YSYEKL. The CDR3 covers 14 residues. V lost 1 base and J lost 4, with 10 bases in between.

This chain links TRBV11-3 with TRBJ2-1; 9 bases fit TRBD2. The CDR3 spans 16 residues. Looked up from germline, CDR1 is SGHNT and CDR2 is YENEEA. V shed 1 base and J 5 bases; nucleotides not matched to a gene: 6. CDR3 nucleotides: TGTGCCAGCAGCTTAGGACTTGGCGGGGGGGACAATGAGCAGTTCTTC. Translated: CASSLGLGGGDNEQFF.

The rearrangement uses TRBV2 and TRBJ1-1; D gene uncertain. Germline CDR1 SNHLY, CDR2 FYNNEI. The CDR3 totals 13 residues. V lost 5 bases and J 0 bases, leaving 7 bases between the germline ends. The CDR3 spells CASSPSLNTEAFF. The CDR3 DNA sequence: TGTGCCAGCAGTCCTTCCTTGAACACTGAAGCTTTCTTT.

The chain recombines TRBV27 with TRBJ1-6; 9 nucleotides line up with TRBD1. CDR3 size: 16 residues. Germline CDR1 and CDR2: MNHEY and SMNVEV (reference sequence). The V and J ends lost 2 bases and 10 bases, in that order; junction bases with no gene match: 9. The CDR3 DNA reads as TGTGCCAGCAGTTTAAGGTCTGGGACAGGGATCTCACCCCTCCACTTT. As protein: CASSLRSGTGISPLHF.

This chain uses TRBV28 with TRBJ2-7; D is uncertain. The ends were cut back, 2 bases at V and 2 bases at J, with 10 bases in the middle. CDR3 length: 14 amino acids. CDR1 is MDHEN and CDR2 is SYDVKM in the germline V gene. The DNA for the CDR3 is TGTGCCAGCAGTTTAGGTTCACAGCCCTACGAGCAGTACTTC. Encoded protein: CASSLGSQPYEQYF.